The sample holds one count of the clone carrying this T cell receptor (beta chain). As yet, its antigen is unknown. The V and J ends lost 4 bases and 8 bases respectively, with 18 bases between them. This CDR3 contains 16 residues. Germline CDR1 reads SGHTA; CDR2 reads FQGTGA. The data were obtained in a study of T cell responses to AZD1222 COVID-19 vaccine. Study-level results: Reportedly, nearly half the spike-specific TCRs target unmutated variant regions. Samples come after the peak T cell response, not at day 14. Increases in Spike-specific TCR breadth and depth were seen after two AZD1222 doses.

Assay used: immunoSEQ multiplex PCR; TCRdb lists only in-frame clones, some missing. The data contain around 110,000 clones, 92% of them singletons. This sample comprised peripheral blood, obtained 28 days after the second AZD1222 dose. The chain recombines TRBV7-3 with TRBJ1-6, with a tentative D call TRBD1 (5 bases). This receptor was identified in an adult who received the AZD1222 COVID-19 vaccine. The CDR3 DNA sequence: TGTGCCAGCAGCTCCTCAGGGATCGGGTCGGATTCACCCCTCCACTTT. Its protein product is CASSSSGIGSDSPLHF.